This passage covers 7 T cell receptor beta chains from one sample sequenced in a study of blood T cell repertoires in COVID-19. This table comes from immunoSEQ multiplex PCR, and its TCRdb copy is limited to in-frame clones, with some not included. The data show 100,000 to 150,000 clones, around 81% seen once. Specimen: peripheral blood. These receptor sequences come from a man aged 25 to 45 with COVID-19, enrolled during active disease.

As to this clone: This specimen includes other DNA sequences encoding the same CDR3. The V call is TRBV5-6, the J call TRBJ2-5; D gene uncertain. The CDR3 runs 14 residues. Germline loops: CDR1 SGHDT, CDR2 YYEEEE. Trimming left V 0 bases short and J 1 base short, with 7 bases between. CDR3 sequence reads: CASSLGARQETQYF. CDR3 bases: TGTGCCAGCAGCTTGGGGGCGCGCCAAGAGACCCAGTACTTC.

A single count supports this clone. J is TRBJ2-3 and V is TRBV11-2; D is undetermined. Per germline, CDR1 SGHAT and CDR2 FQNNGV. The CDR3 has 16 residues. Trimming shortened V by 1 base and J by 2 bases, and 13 bases separated the two germline ends. The CDR3 coding sequence is TGTGCCAGCAGCTTAGGGGCTAAGCCGGACACAGATACGCAGTATTTT. It is translated as CASSLGAKPDTDTQYF. Together with reference TRBV11-2 and TRBJ2-3, the CDR3 gives the full variable domain: EAGVAQSPRYKIIEKRQSVAFWCNPISGHATLYWYQQILGQGPKLLIQFQNNGVVDDSQLPKDRFSAERLKGVDSTLKIQPAKLEDSAVYLCASSLGAKPDTDTQYFGPGTRLTVL.

The chain carries TRBV5-3 and TRBJ1-1; D gene ambiguous. TRBV5-3 is sorted into the ORF group, with uncertain function. Trimming cost V 4 bases and J 10 bases, with 20 bases left between them. The CDR3 runs to 14 residues. The CDR3 DNA is TGTGCCAGAAGCCCTCCTGACAAGGAACGGGGAGCTTTCTTT. Translated: CARSPPDKERGAFF.

The gene calls are TRBV7-8 and TRBJ2-3; possibly TRBD2 for D (7 bases). The V and J ends lost 5 bases and 5 bases respectively, with 26 bases between them. CDR3 length equals 18 residues. Germline loops: CDR1 SGHVS, CDR2 FQNEAQ. The CDR3 region has the DNA TGTGCCAGCAGCCATCCCCCGAGGCAACAGGGAGGGGAAGATACGCAGTATTTT. Translating it yields CASSHPPRQQGGEDTQYF.

This chain connects TRBV27 to TRBJ1-2; D is ambiguous. CDR3 size: 16 residues. Germline CDR1 is MNHEY and CDR2 is SMNVEV (reference sequence). Trimming took 0 bases from V and 6 from J, leaving 17 bases between them. CDR3 sequence (DNA): TGTGCCAGCAGTTTATCCCCCTACCTCCCGATGAATGGCTACACCTTC. Translated: CASSLSPYLPMNGYTF.

The genes are TRBV6-5 and TRBJ1-1; tentative D call: TRBD1 (5 bases). The germline V gene encodes CDR1 MNHEY and CDR2 SVGAGI. The CDR3 runs 14 residues. V lost 6 bases to trimming and J lost 4 bases, with 15 bases between them. CDR3 sequence (DNA): TGTGCCAGCAGGAGAGGGGAGGAGAGCACTGAAGCTTTCTTT. Encoded protein: CASRRGEESTEAFF.

This clone was counted only a few times. The chain's CDR3 is CASSHGSSGNTIYF. CDR3 bases: TGTGCCAGCAGCCATGGGAGCTCTGGAAACACCATATATTTT. The chain couples TRBV3-1 (or the pseudogene TRBV3-2) to TRBJ1-3, with unresolved D. The CDR3 has 14 amino acids. In germline, CDR1 is LGHDT, CDR2 YNNKEL (reference sequence). Trimming took 3 bases from V and 0 from J, leaving 6 bases between them.